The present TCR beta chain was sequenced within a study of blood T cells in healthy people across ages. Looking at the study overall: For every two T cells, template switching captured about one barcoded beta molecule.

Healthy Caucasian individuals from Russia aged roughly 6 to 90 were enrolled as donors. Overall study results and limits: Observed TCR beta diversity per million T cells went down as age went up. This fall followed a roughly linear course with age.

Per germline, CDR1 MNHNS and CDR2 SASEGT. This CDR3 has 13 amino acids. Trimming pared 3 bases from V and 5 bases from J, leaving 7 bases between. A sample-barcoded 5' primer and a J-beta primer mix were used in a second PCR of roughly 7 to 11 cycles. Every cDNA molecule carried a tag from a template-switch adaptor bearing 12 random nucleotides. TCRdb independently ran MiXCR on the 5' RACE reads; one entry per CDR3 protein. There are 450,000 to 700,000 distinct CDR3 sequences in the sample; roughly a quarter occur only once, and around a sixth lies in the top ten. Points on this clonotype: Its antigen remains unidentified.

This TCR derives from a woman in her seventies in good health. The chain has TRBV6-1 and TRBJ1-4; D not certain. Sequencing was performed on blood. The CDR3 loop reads CASSEPTNEKLFF. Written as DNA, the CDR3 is TGTGCCAGCAGTGAGCCCACCAATGAAAAACTGTTTTTT.